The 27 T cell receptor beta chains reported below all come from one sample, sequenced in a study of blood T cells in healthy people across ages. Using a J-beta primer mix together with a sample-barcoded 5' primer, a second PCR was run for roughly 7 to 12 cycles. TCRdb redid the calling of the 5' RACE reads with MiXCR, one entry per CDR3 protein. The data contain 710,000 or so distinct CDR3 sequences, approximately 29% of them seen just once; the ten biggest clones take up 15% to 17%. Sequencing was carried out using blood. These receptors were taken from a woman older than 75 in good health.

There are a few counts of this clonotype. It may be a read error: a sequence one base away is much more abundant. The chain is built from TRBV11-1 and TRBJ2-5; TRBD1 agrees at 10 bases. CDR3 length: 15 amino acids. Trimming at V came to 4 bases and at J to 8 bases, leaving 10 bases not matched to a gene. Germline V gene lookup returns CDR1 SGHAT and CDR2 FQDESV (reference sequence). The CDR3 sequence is CASSSGTGAWITQYF. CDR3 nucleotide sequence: TGTGCCAGCAGCTCCGGGACAGGGGCCTGGATAACCCAGTACTTC.

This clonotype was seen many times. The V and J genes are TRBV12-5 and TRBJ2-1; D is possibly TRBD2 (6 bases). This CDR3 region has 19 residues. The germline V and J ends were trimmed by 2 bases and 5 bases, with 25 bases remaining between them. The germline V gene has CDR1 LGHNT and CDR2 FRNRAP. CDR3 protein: CASGLTSLGRRRADNEQFF. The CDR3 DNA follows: TGTGCTAGTGGTTTGACATCCCTTGGGAGGAGGAGGGCCGACAATGAGCAGTTCTTC.

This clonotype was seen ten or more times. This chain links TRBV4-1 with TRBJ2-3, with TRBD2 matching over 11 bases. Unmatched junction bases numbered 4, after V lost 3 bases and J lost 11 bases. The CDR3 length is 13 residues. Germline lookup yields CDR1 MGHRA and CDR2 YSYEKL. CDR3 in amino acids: CASSQTLAGEQYF. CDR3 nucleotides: TGCGCCAGCAGCCAGACACTAGCGGGGGAGCAGTATTTT.

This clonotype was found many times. For the CDR3, the DNA is TGCGCCAGCAGCTTGGGTGGCGTAGATACGCAGTATTTT. This gives the protein CASSLGGVDTQYF. This chain connects TRBV5-1 to TRBJ2-3; D remains ambiguous. The CDR3 length is 13 residues. Germline CDR1 SGHRS, CDR2 YFSETQ. Trimming pared 0 bases from V and 5 bases from J, leaving 7 bases between.

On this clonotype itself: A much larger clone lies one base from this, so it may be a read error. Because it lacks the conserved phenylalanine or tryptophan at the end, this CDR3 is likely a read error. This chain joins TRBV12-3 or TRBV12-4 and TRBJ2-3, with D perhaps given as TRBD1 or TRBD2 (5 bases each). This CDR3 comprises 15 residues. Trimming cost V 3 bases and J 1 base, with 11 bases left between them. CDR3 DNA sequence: TGTGCCAGCAGTTTGGGGGAATTGGGCACAGATACGCAGTATTCT. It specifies CASSLGELGTDTQYS.

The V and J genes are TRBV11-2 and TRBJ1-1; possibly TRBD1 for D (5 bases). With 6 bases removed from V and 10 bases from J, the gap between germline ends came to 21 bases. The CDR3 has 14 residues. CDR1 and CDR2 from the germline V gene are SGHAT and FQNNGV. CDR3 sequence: CASSYATGIGGAFF. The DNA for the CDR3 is TGTGCCAGCAGTTATGCCACAGGAATCGGGGGAGCTTTCTTT.

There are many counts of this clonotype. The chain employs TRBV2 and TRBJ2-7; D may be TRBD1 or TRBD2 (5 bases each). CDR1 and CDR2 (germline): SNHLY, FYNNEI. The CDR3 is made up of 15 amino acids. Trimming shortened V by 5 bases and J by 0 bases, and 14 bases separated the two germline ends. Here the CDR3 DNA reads TGTGCCAGCAGTAAAAGGGACCCTCGCTCCTACGAGCAGTACTTC. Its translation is CASSKRDPRSYEQYF.

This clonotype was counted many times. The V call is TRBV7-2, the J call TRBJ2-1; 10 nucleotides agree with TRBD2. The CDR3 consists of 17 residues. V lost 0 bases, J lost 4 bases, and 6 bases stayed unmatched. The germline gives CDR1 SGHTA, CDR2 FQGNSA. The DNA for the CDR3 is TGTGCCAGCAGCTTAGCCCTGACTAGCGGGCCTTACAATGAGCAGTTCTTC. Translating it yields CASSLALTSGPYNEQFF.

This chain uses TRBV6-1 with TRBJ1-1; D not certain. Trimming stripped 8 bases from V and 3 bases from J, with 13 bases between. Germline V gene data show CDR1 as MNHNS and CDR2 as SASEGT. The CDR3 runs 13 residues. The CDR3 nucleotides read TGTGCCAGCGGTCTCAATCGGGACACTGAAGCTTTCTTT. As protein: CASGLNRDTEAFF.

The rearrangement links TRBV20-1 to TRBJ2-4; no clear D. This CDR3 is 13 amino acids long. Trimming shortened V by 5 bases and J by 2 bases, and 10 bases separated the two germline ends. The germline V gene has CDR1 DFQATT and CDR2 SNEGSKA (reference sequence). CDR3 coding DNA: TGCAGTGCTCCTTGGGGAACCAAAAACATTCAGTACTTC. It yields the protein CSAPWGTKNIQYF.

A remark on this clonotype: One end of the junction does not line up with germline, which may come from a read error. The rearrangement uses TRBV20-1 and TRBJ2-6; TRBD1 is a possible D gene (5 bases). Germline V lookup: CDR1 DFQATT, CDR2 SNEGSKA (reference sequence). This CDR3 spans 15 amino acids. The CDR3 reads CSARSRVSGANVRTF. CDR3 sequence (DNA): TGCAGTGCTAGAAGCAGGGTCTCTGGGGCCAACGTCCGGACTTTC.

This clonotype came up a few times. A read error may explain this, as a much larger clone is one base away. The CDR3 sequence: CASSRTGSNEQYF. The DNA of the CDR3 is TGTGCCAGCAGCCGGACTGGTTCCAATGAGCAGTACTTC. The J gene is TRBJ2-5, the V gene TRBV3-1; possible D gene TRBD2, 5 bases. Germline-derived CDR1 and CDR2 are LGHDT and YNNKEL (reference sequence). Trimming took off 4 bases at V and 11 bases at J, with 17 bases between the two ends. The CDR3 extends over 13 amino acids.

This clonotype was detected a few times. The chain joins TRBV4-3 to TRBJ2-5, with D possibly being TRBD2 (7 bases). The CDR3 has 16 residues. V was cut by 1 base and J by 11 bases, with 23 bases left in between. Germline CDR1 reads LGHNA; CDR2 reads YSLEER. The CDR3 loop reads CASSQVGGGPYNEQYF. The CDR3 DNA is TGCGCCAGCAGCCAAGTTGGCGGGGGCCCCTACAATGAGCAGTACTTC.

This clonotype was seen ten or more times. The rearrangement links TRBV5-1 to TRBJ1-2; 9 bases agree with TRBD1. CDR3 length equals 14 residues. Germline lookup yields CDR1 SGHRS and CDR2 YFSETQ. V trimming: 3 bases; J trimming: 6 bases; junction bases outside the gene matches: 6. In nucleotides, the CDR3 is TGCGCCAGCAGCTCGAATACAGGGGGCAATGGCTACACCTTC. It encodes CASSSNTGGNGYTF.

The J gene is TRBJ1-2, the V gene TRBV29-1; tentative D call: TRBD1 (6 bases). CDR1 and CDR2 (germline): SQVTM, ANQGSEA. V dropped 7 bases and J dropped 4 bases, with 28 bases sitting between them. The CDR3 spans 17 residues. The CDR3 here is CSADVGRRDISSYGYTF. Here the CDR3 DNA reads TGCAGCGCTGACGTAGGACGCCGGGACATCTCATCCTATGGCTACACCTTC.

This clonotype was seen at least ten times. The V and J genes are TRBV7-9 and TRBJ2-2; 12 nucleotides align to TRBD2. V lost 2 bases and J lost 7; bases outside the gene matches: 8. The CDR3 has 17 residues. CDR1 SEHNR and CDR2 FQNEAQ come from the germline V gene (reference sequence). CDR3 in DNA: TGTGCCAGCAGCTTAAGTCGGACTAGCGGGGATAACGGGGAGCTGTTTTTT. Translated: CASSLSRTSGDNGELFF.

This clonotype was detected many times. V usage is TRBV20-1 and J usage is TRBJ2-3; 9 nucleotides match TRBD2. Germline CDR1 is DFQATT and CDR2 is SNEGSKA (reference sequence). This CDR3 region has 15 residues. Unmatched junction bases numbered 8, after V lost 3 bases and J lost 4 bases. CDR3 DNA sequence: TGCAGTGCTAGGATCCTGGGCGGGGGGGCAGATACGCAGTATTTT. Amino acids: CSARILGGGADTQYF.

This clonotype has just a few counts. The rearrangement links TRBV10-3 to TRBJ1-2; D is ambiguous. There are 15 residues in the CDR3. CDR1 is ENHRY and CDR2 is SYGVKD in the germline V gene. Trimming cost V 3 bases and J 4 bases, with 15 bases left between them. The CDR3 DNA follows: TGTGCCATCAGTGACCCCGATGGAGGGTTCTATGGCTACACCTTC. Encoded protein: CAISDPDGGFYGYTF.

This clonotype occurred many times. The CDR3 coding sequence is TGTGCCAGCAGCTCGACAACCAACTATGGCTACACCTTC. Translation: CASSSTTNYGYTF. V usage is TRBV5-6 and J usage is TRBJ1-2; the D is unclear. The CDR3 spans 13 residues. The ends were cut back, 3 bases at V and 2 bases at J, with 8 bases in the middle. Germline V lookup: CDR1 SGHDT, CDR2 YYEEEE.

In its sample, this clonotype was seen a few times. The CDR3: CASSGLGDTEAFF. The CDR3, as DNA: TGTGCCAGCAGCGGGCTGGGGGACACTGAAGCTTTCTTT. The chain links TRBV14 to TRBJ1-1; weak D call: TRBD1 (5 bases). Germline lookup yields CDR1 SGHDN and CDR2 FVKESK. The V end lost 5 bases, the J end lost 3 bases, and 10 bases lay between the germline ends. The CDR3 contains 13 residues.

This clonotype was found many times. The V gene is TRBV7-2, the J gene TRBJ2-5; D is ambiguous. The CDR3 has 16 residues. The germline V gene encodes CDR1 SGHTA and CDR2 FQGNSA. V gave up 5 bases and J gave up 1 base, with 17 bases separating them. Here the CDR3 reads CASSPPGRIVQETQYF. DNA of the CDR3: TGTGCCAGCAGCCCCCCCGGACGTATTGTCCAAGAGACCCAGTACTTC.

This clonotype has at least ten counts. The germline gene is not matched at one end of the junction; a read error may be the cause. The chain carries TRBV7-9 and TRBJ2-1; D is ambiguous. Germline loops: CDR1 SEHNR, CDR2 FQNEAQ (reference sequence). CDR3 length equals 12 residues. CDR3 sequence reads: CANSLDPNEQFF. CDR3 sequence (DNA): TGTGCCAACAGCTTAGACCCTAATGAGCAGTTCTTC.

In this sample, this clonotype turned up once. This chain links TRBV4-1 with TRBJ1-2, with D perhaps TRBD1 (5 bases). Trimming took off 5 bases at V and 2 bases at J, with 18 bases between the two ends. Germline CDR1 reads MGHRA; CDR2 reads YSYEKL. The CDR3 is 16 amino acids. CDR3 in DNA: TGCGCCAGCAGCTTGGGCGAGGGGTCCCCCAACTATGGCTACACCTTC. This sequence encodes CASSLGEGSPNYGYTF.

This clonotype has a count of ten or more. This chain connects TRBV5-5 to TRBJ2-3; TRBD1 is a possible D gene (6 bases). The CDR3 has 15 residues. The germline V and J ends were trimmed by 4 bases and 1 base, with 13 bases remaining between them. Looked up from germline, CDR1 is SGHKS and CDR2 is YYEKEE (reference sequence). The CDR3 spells CASSQGMDRTDTQYF. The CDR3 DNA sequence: TGTGCCAGCAGCCAGGGGATGGATCGCACAGATACGCAGTATTTT.

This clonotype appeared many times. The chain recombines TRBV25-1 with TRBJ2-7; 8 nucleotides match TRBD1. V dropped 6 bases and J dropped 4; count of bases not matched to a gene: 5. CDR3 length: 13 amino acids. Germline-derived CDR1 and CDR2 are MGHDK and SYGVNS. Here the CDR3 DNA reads TGTGCCAGCAGAGGACAGGGTAATTACGAGCAGTACTTC. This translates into CASRGQGNYEQYF.

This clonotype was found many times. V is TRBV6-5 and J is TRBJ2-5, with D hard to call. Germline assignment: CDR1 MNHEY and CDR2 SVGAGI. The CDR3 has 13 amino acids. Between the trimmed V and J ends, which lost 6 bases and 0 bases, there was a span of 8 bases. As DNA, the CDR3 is TGTGCCAGCAGGCCTGTGGACCAAGAGACCCAGTACTTC. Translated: CASRPVDQETQYF.

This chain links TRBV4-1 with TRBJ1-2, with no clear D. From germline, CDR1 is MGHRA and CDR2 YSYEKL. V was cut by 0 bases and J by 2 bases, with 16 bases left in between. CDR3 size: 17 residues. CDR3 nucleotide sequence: TGCGCCAGCAGCCAAGATTACTTGGCTGTTCGAAACTATGGCTACACCTTC. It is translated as CASSQDYLAVRNYGYTF.